These 25 T cell receptor beta chains share one sample of origin, sequenced in a study of T cell repertoires in cytomegalovirus infection. No cognate antigen is known for these TCRs. TCRdb re-derived calls from the reads in MiXCR, one entry per CDR3 protein. The sample includes fewer than 130,000 distinct CDR3 sequences, roughly two fifths of them seen just once. The starting material was CD8+ T cells from cultured PBMCs, obtained from culture after CMV antigen stimulation. Source of these receptors: a human donor in good health (CMV status not recorded). Some clones in this sample may be carry-over from other donors' samples.

V gene TRBV4-1 combines with J gene TRBJ2-2; 13 nucleotides match TRBD2. The CDR3 consists of 20 residues. The germline V gene encodes CDR1 MGHRA and CDR2 YSYEKL. The ends lost 4 bases at V and 5 bases at J; junction bases unmatched: 16. The CDR3, as DNA: TGCGCCAGCAGCCCCCCACCCGGACTAGCGGGGGACCTGGAGACCGGGGAGCTGTTTTTT. It is translated as CASSPPPGLAGDLETGELFF.

The chain couples TRBV7-9 to TRBJ1-4; 7 nucleotides agree with TRBD1. The V and J ends lost 0 bases and 6 bases, in that order; junction bases with no gene match: 4. CDR3 size: 15 residues. Germline V lookup: CDR1 SEHNR, CDR2 FQNEAQ (reference sequence). CDR3 region: CASSLAPGGDEKLFF. CDR3 bases: TGTGCCAGCAGCTTAGCGCCAGGGGGGGATGAAAAACTGTTTTTT. Complete variable domain (other parts from reference TRBV7-9 and TRBJ1-4): DTGVSQNPRHKITKRGQNVTFRCDPISEHNRLYWYRQTLGQGPEFLTYFQNEAQLEKSRLLSDRFSAERPKGSFSTLEIQRTEQGDSAMYLCASSLAPGGDEKLFFGSGTQLSVL.

This clonotype occurred a few times. The J gene is TRBJ2-3, the V gene TRBV9; 9 nucleotides match TRBD2. The CDR3 contains 15 residues. The V segment lost 0 bases and the J segment 1 base; nucleotides outside the gene matches: 0. CDR1 and CDR2 from the germline V gene are SGDLS and YYNGEE. In nucleotides, the CDR3 is TGTGCCAGCAGCGTAGGACTAGCGGGCACAGATACGCAGTATTTT. It yields the protein CASSVGLAGTDTQYF. The variable domain in full, with the rest retrieved from reference TRBV9 and TRBJ2-3, is DSGVTQTPKHLITATGQRVTLRCSPRSGDLSVYWYQQSLDQGLQFLIQYYNGEERAKGNILERFSAQQFPDLHSELNLSSLELGDSALYFCASSVGLAGTDTQYFGPGTRLTVL.

This clonotype turned up a few times. The chain joins TRBV19 to TRBJ1-6; D is unresolved. Trimming stripped 3 bases from V and 10 bases from J, with 16 bases between. CDR1 is LNHDA and CDR2 is SQIVND in the germline V gene (reference sequence). The CDR3 is 15 amino acids. The CDR3 loop reads CASSMAPPGGSPLHF. CDR3 nucleotide sequence: TGTGCCAGTAGTATGGCCCCCCCCGGCGGCTCACCCCTCCACTTT.

The chain recombines TRBV7-6 with TRBJ2-7; D unclear. V lost 5 bases and J 2 bases, leaving 19 bases between the germline ends. Germline values: CDR1 SGHVS, CDR2 FNYEAQ. This CDR3 is built from 16 residues. CDR3 protein: CASSPQTDTSTYEQYF. The CDR3 region has the DNA TGTGCCAGCAGCCCCCAGACCGACACATCGACCTACGAGCAGTACTTC. The variable domain in full, completed from reference TRBV7-6 and TRBJ2-7, reads GAGVSQSPRYKVTKRGQDVALRCDPISGHVSLYWYRQALGQGPEFLTYFNYEAQQDKSGLPNDRFSAERPEGSISTLTIQRTEQRDSAMYRCASSPQTDTSTYEQYFGPGTRLTVT.

This clonotype has just a few counts. The CDR3 reads CASSRTGTVYGYTF. CDR3 DNA sequence: TGTGCCAGCAGCCGCACCGGGACAGTGTATGGCTACACCTTC. The chain recombines TRBV3-1 with TRBJ1-2; 7 bases line up with TRBD1. Germline assignment: CDR1 LGHDT and CDR2 YNNKEL (reference sequence). V shed 4 bases and J 5 bases; nucleotides not matched to a gene: 7. The CDR3 length is 14 residues.

This clonotype was found once. The chain couples TRBV27 to TRBJ2-5, with a possible D match to TRBD1 (6 bases). CDR3 length: 16 residues. V lost 4 bases to trimming and J lost 2 bases, with 17 bases between them. Germline CDR1 is MNHEY and CDR2 is SMNVEV (reference sequence). CDR3: CASSYTLGQRQETQYF. CDR3 sequence (DNA): TGTGCCAGCAGTTATACCCTTGGACAGCGGCAAGAGACCCAGTACTTC.

This clonotype was detected only a few times. J is TRBJ2-3 and V is TRBV2; unclear D gene. V shed 3 bases and J shed 6 bases, with 10 bases lying between them. Germline V gives CDR1 SNHLY, CDR2 FYNNEI. The CDR3 has 13 residues. As DNA, the CDR3 is TGTGCCAGCAGTGACTTACTTAGGGATACGCAGTATTTT. Encoded protein: CASSDLLRDTQYF.

The rearrangement links TRBV14 to TRBJ2-2; D is uncertain. The CDR3 sequence is 15 residues long. The V gene lost 4 bases and the J gene lost 4 bases, with 13 bases spanning the gap. Germline CDR1 SGHDN, CDR2 FVKESK. The CDR3: CASSPYLGFTGELFF. DNA of the CDR3: TGTGCCAGCAGCCCCTATTTGGGATTCACCGGGGAGCTGTTTTTT.

The J gene is TRBJ1-2, the V gene TRBV19; D may be TRBD1 (5 bases). Trimming pared 6 bases from V and 8 bases from J, leaving 13 bases between. This CDR3 is built from 12 residues. Per germline, CDR1 LNHDA and CDR2 SQIVND (reference sequence). CDR3 nucleotides: TGTGCCAGTAGGGACTGGGCAGGGGGCTACACCTTC. Its translation: CASRDWAGGYTF. Full variable domain (rest looked up from reference TRBV19 and TRBJ1-2): DGGITQSPKYLFRKEGQNVTLSCEQNLNHDAMYWYRQDPGQGLRLIYYSQIVNDFQKGDIAEGYSVSREKKESFPLTVTSAQKNPTAFYLCASRDWAGGYTFGSGTRLTVV.

In this sample, this clonotype turned up a few times. This chain connects TRBV5-4 to TRBJ2-2; 7 nucleotides agree with TRBD1. CDR1 is SGHNT and CDR2 is YYREEE in the germline V gene (reference sequence). The CDR3 is made up of 15 amino acids. V was pared by 6 bases and J by 3 bases, with 8 bases of the junction left unmatched. DNA of the CDR3: TGTGCCAGCACGCTGACAGGGTTGGACACCGGGGAGCTGTTTTTT. Its translation is CASTLTGLDTGELFF.

V gene TRBV12-3 or TRBV12-4 combines with J gene TRBJ1-1; D gene uncertain. Trimming pared 4 bases from V and 1 base from J, leaving 7 bases between. This CDR3 comprises 13 residues. CDR3 loop: CASSSFWNTEAFF. In nucleotides, the CDR3 is TGTGCCAGCAGTTCATTTTGGAACACTGAAGCTTTCTTT.

This clonotype was counted only a few times. J is TRBJ1-1 and V is TRBV11-3; 8 bases are a match to TRBD1. V shed 5 bases and J 2 bases; nucleotides not matched to a gene: 10. Germline CDR1 reads SGHNT; CDR2 reads YENEEA. The CDR3 runs to 16 residues. The CDR3 spells CASSPGQGAYNTEAFF. The CDR3 bases are TGTGCCAGCAGCCCCGGCCAGGGGGCATACAACACTGAAGCTTTCTTT.

The V call is TRBV5-4, the J call TRBJ2-5, with a weak D call TRBD1 (6 bases). V lost 0 bases and J lost 5, with 14 bases in between. Germline assignment: CDR1 SGHNT and CDR2 YYREEE (reference sequence). CDR3 length equals 15 residues. The CDR3 DNA reads TGTGCCAGCAGCTTGGGTGCAGGGGAAGGTGAGACCCAGTACTTC. The encoded protein is CASSLGAGEGETQYF.

This chain links TRBV11-1 with TRBJ2-3; 9 bases fit TRBD2. The CDR3 contains 17 residues. With V trimmed by 5 bases and J by 0 bases, 9 bases remained unmatched. Germline-derived CDR1 and CDR2 are SGHAT and FQDESV (reference sequence). Here the CDR3 reads CASSPLAGVPSTDTQYF. In DNA, the CDR3 is TGTGCCAGCAGCCCATTAGCGGGGGTACCTAGCACAGATACGCAGTATTTT.

This sequence joins TRBV4-2 and TRBJ1-1, with D possibly matching TRBD1 (6 bases). Between the trimmed V and J ends, which lost 1 base and 0 bases, there was a span of 12 bases. Germline V gene lookup returns CDR1 LGHNA and CDR2 YNFKEQ. The CDR3 is 16 residues long. The CDR3 reads CASSQGGPTMNTEAFF. The CDR3 nucleotides read TGTGCCAGCAGCCAAGGGGGGCCTACAATGAACACTGAAGCTTTCTTT.

The chain combines TRBV27 with TRBJ2-1; either TRBD1 or TRBD2 may fit D (5 bases each). Germline loops: CDR1 MNHEY, CDR2 SMNVEV (reference sequence). Trimming left V 5 bases short and J 12 bases short, with 14 bases between. The CDR3 has 12 amino acids. The CDR3 loop is CASSPTGAWQFF. The CDR3 nucleotides are TGTGCCAGCAGTCCGACCGGGGCGTGGCAGTTCTTC.

This chain links TRBV2 with TRBJ2-1; 16 nucleotides agree with TRBD2. V lost 5 bases to trimming and J lost 9 bases; unmatched junction nucleotides: 4. The CDR3 covers 15 residues. The germline V gene encodes CDR1 SNHLY and CDR2 FYNNEI. The CDR3 loop is CASSTGTSGGVEQFF. DNA for the CDR3: TGTGCCAGCAGTACCGGGACTAGCGGGGGGGTTGAGCAGTTCTTC.

This clonotype was seen more than once but under ten times. This sequence joins TRBV7-9 and TRBJ1-4; D remains unclear. The germline V gene has CDR1 SEHNR and CDR2 FQNEAQ (reference sequence). The germline V and J ends were trimmed by 5 bases and 2 bases, with 21 bases remaining between them. This CDR3 has 18 residues. In DNA, the CDR3 is TGTGCCAGCAGCCGATTTCTGTCCGATGCGGAGACTAATGAAAAACTGTTTTTT. This encodes CASSRFLSDAETNEKLFF.

The J gene is TRBJ2-1, the V gene TRBV7-9, with D unclear. The V gene's germline CDR1 is SEHNR and CDR2 FQNEAQ (reference sequence). The ends were cut back, 1 base at V and 6 bases at J, with 7 bases in the middle. This CDR3 region has 13 residues. The CDR3: CASSLGLSNEQFF. CDR3 DNA: TGTGCCAGCAGCTTAGGACTTAGCAATGAGCAGTTCTTC.

This clonotype was detected many times. V usage is TRBV12-3 or TRBV12-4 and J usage is TRBJ1-2; D is possibly TRBD1 (5 bases). Trimming took 3 bases from V and 4 from J, leaving 9 bases between them. This CDR3 is built from 13 residues. CDR3 bases: TGTGCCAGCAGTTTTACCGGGGGCTATGGCTACACCTTC. It encodes CASSFTGGYGYTF.

This sequence joins TRBV27 and TRBJ2-5, with TRBD1 identical over 9 bases. This CDR3 comprises 16 residues. CDR1 MNHEY and CDR2 SMNVEV come from the germline V gene (reference sequence). Trimming cost V 6 bases and J 4 bases; bases outside gene matches: 12. The CDR3 nucleotides read TGTGCCAGCAGCCTCCTTCTGGGACAGGGATTAGAGACCCAGTACTTC. This codes for CASSLLLGQGLETQYF.

This clonotype was counted only a few times. The chain is built from TRBV7-2 and TRBJ1-2, with a weak D call TRBD1 (5 bases). Trimming removed 1 base at V and 8 bases at J, with 14 bases between. Germline-derived CDR1 and CDR2 are SGHTA and FQGNSA. CDR3 length: 14 amino acids. This CDR3 is CASSLDTGVGGYTF. CDR3 DNA: TGTGCCAGCAGCTTAGATACGGGGGTCGGGGGCTACACCTTC.

The sample holds a few counts of this clonotype. The chain joins TRBV10-2 to TRBJ2-5; the match to TRBD2 covers 12 bases. V was clipped by 3 bases and J by 4 bases; unmatched bases: 6. Germline lookup yields CDR1 WSHSY and CDR2 SAAADI. CDR3 length: 16 residues. The CDR3 region has the DNA TGCGCCAGCAGTGATCGACTAGCGGGGGTTCGAGAGACCCAGTACTTC. It encodes CASSDRLAGVRETQYF.

V usage is TRBV19 and J usage is TRBJ1-5, with D tentatively TRBD1 (5 bases). V gave up 7 bases and J gave up 5 bases, with 18 bases separating them. The CDR3 runs to 15 residues. CDR1 is LNHDA, CDR2 SQIVND, per germline (reference sequence). As DNA, the CDR3 is TGTGCCAGTACTCAGGGAGTTCCCAGGGATCAGCCCCAGCATTTT. Translating gives CASTQGVPRDQPQHF.